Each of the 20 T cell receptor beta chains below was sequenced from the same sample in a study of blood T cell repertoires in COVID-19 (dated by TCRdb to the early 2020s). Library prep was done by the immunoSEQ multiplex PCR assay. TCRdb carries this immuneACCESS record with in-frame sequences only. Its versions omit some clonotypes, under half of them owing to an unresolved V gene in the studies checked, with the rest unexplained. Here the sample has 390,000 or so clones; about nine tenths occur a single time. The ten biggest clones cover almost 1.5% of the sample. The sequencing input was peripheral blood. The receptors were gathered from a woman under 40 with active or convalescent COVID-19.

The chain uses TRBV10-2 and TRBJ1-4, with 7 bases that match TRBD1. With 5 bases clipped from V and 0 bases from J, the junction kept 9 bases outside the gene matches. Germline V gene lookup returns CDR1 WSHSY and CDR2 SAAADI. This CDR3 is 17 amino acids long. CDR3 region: CASSPGTALATNEKLFF. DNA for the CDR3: TGCGCCAGCAGTCCAGGGACAGCCCTTGCAACTAATGAAAAACTGTTTTTT.

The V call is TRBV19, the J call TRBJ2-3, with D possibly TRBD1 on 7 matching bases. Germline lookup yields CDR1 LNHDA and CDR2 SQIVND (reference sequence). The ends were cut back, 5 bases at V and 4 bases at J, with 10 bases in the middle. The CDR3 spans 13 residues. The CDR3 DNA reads TGTGCCAGTAGTGGAGGGGGCCCAGATACGCAGTATTTT. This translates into CASSGGGPDTQYF.

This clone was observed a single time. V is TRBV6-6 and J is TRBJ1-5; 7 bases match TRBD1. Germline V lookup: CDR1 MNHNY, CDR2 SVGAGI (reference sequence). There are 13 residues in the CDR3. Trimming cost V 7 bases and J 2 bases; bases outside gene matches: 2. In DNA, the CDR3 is TGTGCCAGCACCGGACAGGGCAATCAGCCCCAGCATTTT. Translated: CASTGQGNQPQHF.

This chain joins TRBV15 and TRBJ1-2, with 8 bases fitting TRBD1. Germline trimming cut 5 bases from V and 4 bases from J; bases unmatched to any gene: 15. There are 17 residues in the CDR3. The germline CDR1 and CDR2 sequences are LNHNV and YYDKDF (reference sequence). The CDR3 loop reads CATSRRPGQGRSYGYTF. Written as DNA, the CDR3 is TGTGCCACCAGCCGACGTCCCGGACAGGGTCGGAGCTATGGCTACACCTTC.

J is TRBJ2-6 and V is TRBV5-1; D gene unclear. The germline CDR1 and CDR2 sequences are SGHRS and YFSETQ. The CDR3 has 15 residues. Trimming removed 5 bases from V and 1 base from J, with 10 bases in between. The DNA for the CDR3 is TGCGCCAGCAGTCTTACCACTTCTGGGGCCAACGTCCTGACTTTC. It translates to CASSLTTSGANVLTF.

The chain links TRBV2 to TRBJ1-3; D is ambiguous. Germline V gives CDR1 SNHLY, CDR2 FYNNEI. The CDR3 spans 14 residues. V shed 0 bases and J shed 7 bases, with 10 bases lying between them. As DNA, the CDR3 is TGTGCCAGCAGTGAAGCGGTCGTACGGAACACCATATATTTT. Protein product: CASSEAVVRNTIYF. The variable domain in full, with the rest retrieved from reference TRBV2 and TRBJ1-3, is EPEVTQTPSHQVTQMGQEVILRCVPISNHLYFYWYRQILGQKVEFLVSFYNNEISEKSEIFDDQFSVERPDGSNFTLKIRSTKLEDSAMYFCASSEAVVRNTIYFGEGSWLTVV.

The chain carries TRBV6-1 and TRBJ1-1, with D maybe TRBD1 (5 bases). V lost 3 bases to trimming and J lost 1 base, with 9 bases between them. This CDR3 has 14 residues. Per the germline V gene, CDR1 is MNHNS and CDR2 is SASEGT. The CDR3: CASSEWGGNTEAFF. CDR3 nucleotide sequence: TGTGCCAGCAGTGAGTGGGGGGGGAACACTGAAGCTTTCTTT.

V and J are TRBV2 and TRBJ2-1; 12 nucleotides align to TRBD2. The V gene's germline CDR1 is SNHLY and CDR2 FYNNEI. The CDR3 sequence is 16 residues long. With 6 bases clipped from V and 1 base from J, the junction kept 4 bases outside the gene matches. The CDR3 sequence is CASRVLAGGSYNEQFF. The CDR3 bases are TGTGCCAGCAGGGTACTAGCGGGAGGATCCTACAATGAGCAGTTCTTC.

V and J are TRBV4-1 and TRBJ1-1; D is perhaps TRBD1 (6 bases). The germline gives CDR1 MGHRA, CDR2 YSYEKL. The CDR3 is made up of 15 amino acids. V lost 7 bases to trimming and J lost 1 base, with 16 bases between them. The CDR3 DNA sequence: TGCGCCAGCAATTTGCAGGGGAAGGGGAACACTGAAGCTTTCTTT. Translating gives CASNLQGKGNTEAFF.

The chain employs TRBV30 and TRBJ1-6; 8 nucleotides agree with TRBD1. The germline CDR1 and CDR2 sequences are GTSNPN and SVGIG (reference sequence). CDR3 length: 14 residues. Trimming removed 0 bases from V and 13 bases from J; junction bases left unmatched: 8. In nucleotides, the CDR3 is TGTGCCTGGAGTGTACTGGGGCAGGGGGCTCCCCTCCACTTT. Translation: CAWSVLGQGAPLHF. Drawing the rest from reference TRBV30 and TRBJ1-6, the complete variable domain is SQTIHQWPATLVQPVGSPLSLECTVEGTSNPNLYWYRQAAGRGLQLLFYSVGIGQISSEVPQNLSASRPQDRQFILSSKKLLLSDSGFYLCAWSVLGQGAPLHFGNGTRLTVT.

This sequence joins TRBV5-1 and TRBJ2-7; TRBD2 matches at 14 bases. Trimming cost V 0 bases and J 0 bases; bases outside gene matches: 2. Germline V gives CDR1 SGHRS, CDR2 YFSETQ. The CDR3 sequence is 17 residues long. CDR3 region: CASSLVGTSGSSYEQYF. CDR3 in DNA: TGCGCCAGCAGCTTGGTAGGGACTAGCGGGAGCTCCTACGAGCAGTACTTC.

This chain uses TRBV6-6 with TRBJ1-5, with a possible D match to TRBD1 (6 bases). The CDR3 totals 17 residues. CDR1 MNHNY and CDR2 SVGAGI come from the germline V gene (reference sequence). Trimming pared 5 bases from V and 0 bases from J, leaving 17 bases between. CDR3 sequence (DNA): TGTGCCAGCAGTCCTCCGGGGGGGGGCTATAGCAATCAGCCCCAGCATTTT. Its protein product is CASSPPGGGYSNQPQHF.

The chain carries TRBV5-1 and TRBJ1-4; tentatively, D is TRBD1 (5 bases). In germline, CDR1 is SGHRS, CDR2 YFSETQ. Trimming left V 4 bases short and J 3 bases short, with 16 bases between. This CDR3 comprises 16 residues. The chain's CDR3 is CASSVGRGISNEKLFF. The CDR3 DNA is TGCGCCAGCAGCGTAGGACGGGGGATATCTAATGAAAAACTGTTTTTT. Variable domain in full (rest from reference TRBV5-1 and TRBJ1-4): KAGVTQTPRYLIKTRGQQVTLSCSPISGHRSVSWYQQTPGQGLQFLFEYFSETQRNKGNFPGRFSGRQFSNSRSEMNVSTLELGDSALYLCASSVGRGISNEKLFFGSGTQLSVL.

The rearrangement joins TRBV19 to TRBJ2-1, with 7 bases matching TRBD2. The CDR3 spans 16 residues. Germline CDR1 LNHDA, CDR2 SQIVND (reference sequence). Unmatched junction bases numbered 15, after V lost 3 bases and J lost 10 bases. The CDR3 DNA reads TGTGCCAGTAGTATCCCAGCGTGGGAGGGCCCTCTAGAGCAGTTCTTC. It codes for CASSIPAWEGPLEQFF.

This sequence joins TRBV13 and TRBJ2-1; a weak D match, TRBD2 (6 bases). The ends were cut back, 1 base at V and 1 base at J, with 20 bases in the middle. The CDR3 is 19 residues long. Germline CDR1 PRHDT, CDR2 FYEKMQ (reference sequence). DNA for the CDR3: TGTGCCAGCAGCTTAGCGGTGGAGGGTCCACTATTTTCCTACAATGAGCAGTTCTTC. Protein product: CASSLAVEGPLFSYNEQFF.

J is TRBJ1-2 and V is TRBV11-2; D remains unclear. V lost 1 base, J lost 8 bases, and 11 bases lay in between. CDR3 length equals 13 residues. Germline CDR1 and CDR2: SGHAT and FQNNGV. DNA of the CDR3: TGTGCCAGCAGCTTAGGGTACGGTCGCGGCTACACCTTC. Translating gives CASSLGYGRGYTF.

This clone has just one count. The CDR3 DNA sequence: TGTGCCAGCAGCTTGGTCCGGGGAGCCGGGACTGAAGCTTTCTTT. Translation gives CASSLVRGAGTEAFF. This chain connects TRBV5-6 to TRBJ1-1; no clear D gene. The CDR3 contains 15 residues. Per germline, CDR1 SGHDT and CDR2 YYEEEE. V shed 0 bases and J shed 5 bases, with 14 bases lying between them.

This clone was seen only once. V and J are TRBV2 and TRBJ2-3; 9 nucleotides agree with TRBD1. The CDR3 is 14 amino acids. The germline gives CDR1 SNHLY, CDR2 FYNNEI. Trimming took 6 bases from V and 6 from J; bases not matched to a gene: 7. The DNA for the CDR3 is TGTGCCAGCAGGGGGGGACAGGGTACGGATACGCAGTATTTT. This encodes CASRGGQGTDTQYF.

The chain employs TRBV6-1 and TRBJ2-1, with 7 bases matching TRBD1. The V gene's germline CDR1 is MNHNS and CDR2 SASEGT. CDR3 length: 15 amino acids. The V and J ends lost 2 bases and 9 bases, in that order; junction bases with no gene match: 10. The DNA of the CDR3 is TGTGCCAGCAGTGAAACGGTGACAGGGCTAATTGAGCAGTTCTTC. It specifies CASSETVTGLIEQFF.

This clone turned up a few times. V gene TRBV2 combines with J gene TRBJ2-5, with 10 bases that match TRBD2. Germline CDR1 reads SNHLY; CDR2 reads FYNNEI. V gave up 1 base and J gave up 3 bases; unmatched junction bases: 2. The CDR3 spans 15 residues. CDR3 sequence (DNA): TGTGCCAGCAGTGAAGTCACTAGCGGGGAAGAGACCCAGTACTTC. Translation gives CASSEVTSGEETQYF.